The rows below give T cell receptor beta chains drawn from one sample of a study of beta chain features in type 1 diabetes. Clones were sequenced by immunoSEQ multiplex PCR, and TCRdb holds only the in-frame ones, with some missing. The sample has tens of thousands of clones; roughly 30% are singletons. The specimen was stem cell memory CD4+ T cells from blood. Receptor source: a woman aged 18-29 years in good health. Both conserved end residues are part of each CDR3. A D gene is named only where the DNA matches it firmly. Some rows mark clone size as missing; the rest say once, few, many or name a class of expanded clone.

J | D | size | V | DNA | CDR3
TRBJ1-1 | . | few | TRBV19 | TGTGCCAGTAAAGATTTCGGGGACACTGAAGCTTTCTTT | CASKDFGDTEAFF
TRBJ2-2 | . | . | TRBV7-9 | TGTGCCAGCAGCCCCCAGGGGAATTTCAACACCGGGGAGCTGTTTTTT | CASSPQGNFNTGELFF
TRBJ1-6 | . | . | TRBV2 | TGTGCCAGCAGCGGGGAGGCTAATTCACCCCTCCACTTT | CASSGEANSPLHF
TRBJ2-1 | . | . | TRBV18 | TGTGCCAGCTCACCCGGGGGGACATCCTACAATGAGCAGTTCTTC | CASSPGGTSYNEQFF
TRBJ2-1 | . | few | TRBV30 | TGTGCCTGGAGTATCACACGCCCCAACAATGAGCAGTTCTTC | CAWSITRPNNEQFF
TRBJ2-2 | TRBD2 | . | TRBV4-1 | TGCGCCAGCAGCCAAGGACTAGCGGGAGTATACACCGGGGAGCTGTTTTTT | CASSQGLAGVYTGELFF
TRBJ2-2 | TRBD1 | . | TRBV11-3 | TGTGCCAGCAGCTTAAGGGACAGGGGGCGAAACACCGGGGAGCTGTTTTTT | CASSLRDRGRNTGELFF
TRBJ2-3 | TRBD2 | . | TRBV11-2 | TGTGCCAGCAGCACCTTGCGGGGGGGCCTGGATACGCAGTATTTT | CASSTLRGGLDTQYF
TRBJ1-5 | . | . | TRBV21-1 | TGTGCCAGCAGCAAAGCGCTGACAGGGAGGCTCCGGCCCCAGCATTTT | CASSKALTGRLRPQHF
TRBJ2-3 | . | . | TRBV7-2 | TGTGCCAGCAGCTCCGGCGGCGCAGATACGCAGTATTTT | CASSSGGADTQYF
TRBJ2-1 | TRBD2 | . | TRBV9 | TGTGCCAGCAGCGTACTTAGCGGGAGAATGGGTGAGCAGTTCTTC | CASSVLSGRMGEQFF
TRBJ2-5 | TRBD2 | . | TRBV9 | TGTGCCAGCAGCGTCAGCGGGACTGTGCTACAAGAGACCCAGTACTTC | CASSVSGTVLQETQYF
TRBJ2-1 | . | few | TRBV5-1 | TGCGCCAGCAGCTTCCCGACGACTAGTTGGTCCTACAATGAGCAGTTCTTC | CASSFPTTSWSYNEQFF
TRBJ2-5 | . | . | TRBV29-1 | TGCAGCGTTGAAGATCCAGGATTGGTCCAAGAGACCCAGTACTTC | CSVEDPGLVQETQYF
TRBJ2-5 | . | . | TRBV4-2 | TGTGCCAGCAGCCAAGATAAGGGGTGGAAGACCCAGTACTTC | CASSQDKGWKTQYF
TRBJ2-7 | . | . | TRBV7-8 | TGTGCCAGCAGCCCCGTCGGGGGAGGCTCGCCGGGGTACGAGCAGTACTTC | CASSPVGGGSPGYEQYF
TRBJ1-1 | TRBD1 | . | TRBV5-1 | TGCGCCAGCAGCTCGCAGGGGGGGAACACTGAAGCTTTCTTT | CASSSQGGNTEAFF
TRBJ2-3 | TRBD2 | . | TRBV14 | TGTGCCAGCAGTCGCCCTAGCGGGGGGTCCACAGATACGCAGTATTTT | CASSRPSGGSTDTQYF
TRBJ1-4 | . | few | TRBV5-4 | TGTGCCAGCAGCTTGCCCGGACAGAATGAAAAACTGTTTTTT | CASSLPGQNEKLFF
TRBJ1-1 | . | few | TRBV10-3 | TGTGCCATCTCCAGGGGCGGGGGCACTGAAGCTTTCTTT | CAISRGGGTEAFF
TRBJ2-7 | . | . | TRBV30 | TGTGCCTGGAGTGTTGCGTTGGAGGACGAGCAGTACTTC | CAWSVALEDEQYF
TRBJ1-1 | . | . | TRBV6-4 | TGTGCCAGCAGGCTGAAACTAGACACTGAAGCTTTCTTT | CASRLKLDTEAFF
TRBJ1-1 | . | few | TRBV6-1 | TGTGCCAGCACCTGGGCAGGGATCTTGAACACTGAAGCTTTCTTT | CASTWAGILNTEAFF
TRBJ2-1 | TRBD2 | few | TRBV5-1 | TGCGCCAGCAGCTTGGGTATGGCTAGCGGGAGTAATGAGCAGTTCTTC | CASSLGMASGSNEQFF
TRBJ2-3 | . | few | TRBV4-2 | TGTGCCAGCAGCCCGGGCCGGGGAGAACGGATAACGCAGTATTTT | CASSPGRGERITQYF
TRBJ2-5 | . | few | TRBV5-4 | TGTGCCAGCAGCTTGGATCCACAGGGTCAAGAGACCCAGTACTTC | CASSLDPQGQETQYF
TRBJ2-3 | TRBD2 | . | TRBV29-1 | TGCAGCGTTGAAAGGGGACTAGCGGGAGGGGGCACAGATACGCAGTATTTT | CSVERGLAGGGTDTQYF
TRBJ1-2 | TRBD1 | . | TRBV30 | TGTGCCTGGAGCCGAATTGGACAGGGTGCTAACTATGGCTACACCTTC | CAWSRIGQGANYGYTF
TRBJ1-1 | TRBD1 | few | TRBV2 | TGTGCCAGGACTGAAGACAGGGGGGGAACTGAAGCTTTCTTT | CARTEDRGGTEAFF
TRBJ2-7 | TRBD1 | . | TRBV18 | TGTGCCAGCTCACCTGGGACAGCCCAGGGCGAGCAGTACTTC | CASSPGTAQGEQYF
TRBJ2-5 | TRBD2 | . | TRBV5-1 | TGCGCCAGCGGACTAGCGGGAGGGCTCAACCAAGAGACCCAGTACTTC | CASGLAGGLNQETQYF
TRBJ2-2 | TRBD2 | . | TRBV7-9 | TGTGCCAGCAGTTTTGGACTAGCGGAAGCGAACACCGGGGAGCTGTTTTTT | CASSFGLAEANTGELFF
TRBJ1-2 | TRBD1 | . | TRBV6-5 | TGTGCCAGCAGAGCCGGACAGGGGAACAGTGGCTACACCTTC | CASRAGQGNSGYTF